These 9 T cell receptor beta chains were all obtained from the same sample, sequenced in a study of blood T cell repertoires in COVID-19. Some clones are missing from TCRdb's copy, which holds only in-frame ones; the method was immunoSEQ multiplex PCR. The table shows about 170,000 clones, with under 80% occurring only once. The sample was peripheral blood. The receptors stem from an older man with acute or convalescent COVID-19.

This clone was counted a few times. The chain is built from TRBV7-7 and TRBJ2-5, with 13 bases aligning to TRBD2. The CDR3 contains 18 residues. The J segment lost 0 bases and the V segment lost 5 bases, leaving 9 bases of the junction unmatched. CDR1 is SSHAT, CDR2 FNYEAQ, per germline (reference sequence). The CDR3 DNA sequence: TGTGCCAGCAGCCCCCAGACTAGCGGGGGGCCCTACCAAGAGACCCAGTACTTC. Encoded protein: CASSPQTSGGPYQETQYF. The variable domain in full, with the rest retrieved from reference TRBV7-7 and TRBJ2-5, is GAGVSQSPRYKVTKRGQDVTLRCDPISSHATLYWYQQALGQGPEFLTYFNYEAQPDKSGLPSDRFSAERPEGSISTLTIQRTEQRDSAMYRCASSPQTSGGPYQETQYFGPGTRLLVL.

The chain employs TRBV12-5 and TRBJ2-5; D unresolved. V was trimmed by 7 bases and J by 0 bases, leaving 12 bases between them. The CDR3 runs to 14 residues. Germline CDR1 reads LGHNT; CDR2 reads FRNRAP. CDR3 residues: CASALDAYQETQYF. As DNA, the CDR3 is TGTGCTAGTGCCCTCGATGCGTACCAAGAGACCCAGTACTTC.

This clone was counted ten times or more. The CDR3 DNA reads TGTGCCAGTAGTGTTCGAGGGGGGGACAAAGAGACCCAGTACTTC. Translation gives CASSVRGGDKETQYF. V usage is TRBV19 and J usage is TRBJ2-5; TRBD2 might be the D (7 bases). Looked up from germline, CDR1 is LNHDA and CDR2 is SQIVND (reference sequence). The CDR3 loop spans 15 amino acids. V was pared by 5 bases and J by 3 bases, with 16 bases between. The whole variable domain, remainder taken from reference TRBV19 and TRBJ2-5, is DGGITQSPKYLFRKEGQNVTLSCEQNLNHDAMYWYRQDPGQGLRLIYYSQIVNDFQKGDIAEGYSVSREKKESFPLTVTSAQKNPTAFYLCASSVRGGDKETQYFGPGTRLLVL.

Worth noting for this clone: Germline is not matched at one junction end, which may reflect a read error. The chain's CDR3 is CASSHSLTAMAFF. The CDR3 DNA follows: TGTGCCAGCAGTCACTCTCTGACAGCAATGGCTTTCTTT. The chain links TRBV6-2 or TRBV6-3 to TRBJ1-1; tentative D call: TRBD1 (5 bases). The CDR3 has 13 amino acids. Germline V CDR1 and CDR2: MNHEY, SVGEGT.

The sample holds one count of this clone. At one boundary the junction diverges from the germline segment, which might be a read error. This sequence joins TRBV7-7 and TRBJ2-7, with 8 positions matching TRBD2. Germline V gene sequence: CDR1 SSHAT, CDR2 FNYEAQ (reference sequence). This CDR3 contains 15 residues. The CDR3 here is CASSPHSGSSYEQYF. Here the CDR3 DNA reads TGTGCTAGCAGCCCCCACAGCGGGAGCTCCTACGAGCAGTACTTC. Together with reference TRBV7-7 and TRBJ2-7, the CDR3 gives the full variable domain: GAGVSQSPRYKVTKRGQDVTLRCDPISSHATLYWYQQALGQGPEFLTYFNYEAQPDKSGLPSDRFSAERPEGSISTLTIQRTEQRDSAMYRCASSPHSGSSYEQYFGPGTRLTVT.

For the CDR3, the DNA is TGTGCCAGCAGCTCTGGGACTAGCGGGAGAGCCGGGGAGCTGTTTTTT. It is translated as CASSSGTSGRAGELFF. The chain combines TRBV7-2 with TRBJ2-2, with TRBD2 matching over 14 bases. Germline-derived CDR1 and CDR2 are SGHTA and FQGNSA. With V trimmed by 4 bases and J by 6 bases, 4 bases remained unmatched. CDR3 length: 16 residues.

This chain links TRBV7-8 with TRBJ2-3, with a possible D match to TRBD2 (5 bases). The CDR3 extends over 18 amino acids. The germline CDR1 and CDR2 sequences are SGHVS and FQNEAQ. The V end was cut by 2 bases, the J end by 6 bases, with 24 bases between. The CDR3 bases are TGTGCCAGCAGCTTAATTCCCGCACAGTCAACAGCGGCTGATACGCAGTATTTT. Translated: CASSLIPAQSTAADTQYF.

The chain has TRBV6-5 and TRBJ1-1; D is undetermined. This CDR3 contains 11 residues. Germline V CDR1 and CDR2: MNHEY, SVGAGI. V was trimmed by 8 bases and J by 5 bases, leaving 9 bases between them. The CDR3 nucleotides read TGTGCCAGCTCCCAGTGGACTGAAGCTTTCTTT. Its translation is CASSQWTEAFF.

The rearrangement uses TRBV19 and TRBJ2-5; the match to TRBD1 covers 9 bases. Germline CDR1 is LNHDA and CDR2 is SQIVND (reference sequence). The CDR3 runs 15 residues. J was trimmed by 5 bases and V by 1 base; bases with no gene match: 5. The CDR3 DNA is TGTGCCAGTAGTATAGGTAACAGGGGGCATGAGACCCAGTACTTC. Amino acid sequence: CASSIGNRGHETQYF.